The following is a TCR beta chain sequence with its context. The data belong to a study of blood T cell repertoires in COVID-19. About the research overall: Samples representing acute and convalescent COVID-19 were sourced from the United States, Italy and Spain. Sources were T cells, B-cell-depleted T cells, or PBMCs; the material itself was cDNA or gDNA.

Seattle patients were enrolled during active infection and followed longitudinally. Germline V CDR1 and CDR2: KGHDR, SFDVKD. The CDR3 is made up of 15 amino acids. V was trimmed by 1 base and J by 5 bases, leaving 12 bases between them. In the study's own analysis: Reference gene primer amplification yielded estimated nucleated cell counts. TCRdb's copy holds only in-frame clones and misses some; the assay was immunoSEQ multiplex PCR. V, J and clone size are those of that table, while D and trimming were read from the DNA. The sample records approximately 70,000 clones, roughly nine tenths being singletons.

This TCR was recovered from a man aged 45-65 years with COVID-19, enrolled during active disease. Sequenced: peripheral blood. The rearrangement joins TRBV24-1 to TRBJ2-3; D possibly corresponds to TRBD1 (5 bases). The CDR3 DNA reads TGTGCCACCAGTGATTTTAGGCAGGGAAAAGATACGCAGTATTTT. It translates to CATSDFRQGKDTQYF.